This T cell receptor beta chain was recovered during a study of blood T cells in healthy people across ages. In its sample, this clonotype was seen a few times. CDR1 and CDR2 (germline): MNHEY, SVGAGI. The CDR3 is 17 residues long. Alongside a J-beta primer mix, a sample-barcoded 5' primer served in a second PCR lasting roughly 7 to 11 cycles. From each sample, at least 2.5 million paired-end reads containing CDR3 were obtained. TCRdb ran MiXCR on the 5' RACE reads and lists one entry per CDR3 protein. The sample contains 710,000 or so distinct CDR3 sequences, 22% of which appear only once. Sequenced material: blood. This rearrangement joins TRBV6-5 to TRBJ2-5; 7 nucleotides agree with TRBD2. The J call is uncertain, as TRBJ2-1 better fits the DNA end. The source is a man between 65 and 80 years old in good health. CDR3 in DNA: TGTGCCAGCAGTTACGCGGGAGTCGGTAAATGGGGGATGGGGCAGTTCTTC. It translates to CASSYAGVGKWGMGQFF.